One and the same sample provided the 24 T cell receptor beta chains below, sequenced in a study of T cell responses to AZD1222 COVID-19 vaccine. Repertoires were generated with immunoSEQ multiplex PCR, while TCRdb's copy carries only in-frame clones and drops some. The sample holds around 120,000 clones, just over 85% seen once. Material: peripheral blood, obtained on day 0 of AZD1222 vaccination. The receptors shown here come from an adult in good health.

The V gene is TRBV20-1, the J gene TRBJ1-1; no clear D. The CDR3 consists of 11 residues. V was cut by 5 bases and J by 9 bases, with 13 bases left in between. Germline V lookup: CDR1 DFQATT, CDR2 SNEGSKA (reference sequence). The CDR3 loop reads CSAPSDGKAFF. CDR3 sequence (DNA): TGCAGTGCTCCCTCCGATGGAAAAGCTTTCTTT.

The V gene is TRBV15, the J gene TRBJ2-7, with TRBD1 matching 8 bases. The CDR3 has 15 residues. V lost 1 base, J lost 2 bases, and 4 bases stayed unmatched. In germline, CDR1 is LNHNV, CDR2 YYDKDF (reference sequence). Here the CDR3 DNA reads TGTGCCACCAGCAGAGCTACGACAGGGGCCTACGAGCAGTACTTC. It codes for CATSRATTGAYEQYF.

V gene TRBV7-2 combines with J gene TRBJ1-5, with a tentative D call TRBD1 (5 bases). The CDR3 is 16 residues long. Trimming removed 1 base from V and 4 bases from J, with 14 bases in between. Germline V gene data show CDR1 as SGHTA and CDR2 as FQGNSA. The CDR3 reads CASSLGGGPLNQPQHF. In DNA, the CDR3 is TGTGCCAGCAGCTTAGGTGGGGGTCCGTTAAATCAGCCCCAGCATTTT.

The chain carries TRBV19 and TRBJ1-1; D remains unclear. The V end was cut by 0 bases, the J end by 3 bases, with 14 bases between. The CDR3 is 16 residues long. The germline gives CDR1 LNHDA, CDR2 SQIVND (reference sequence). For the CDR3, the DNA is TGTGCCAGTAGTATAGATATCGGGGAGTTGGACACTGAAGCTTTCTTT. Its translation: CASSIDIGELDTEAFF.

The chain is built from TRBV20-1 and TRBJ2-1, with unresolved D. This CDR3 has 14 residues. V was cut by 3 bases and J by 5 bases, with 14 bases left in between. Germline CDR1 DFQATT, CDR2 SNEGSKA (reference sequence). The CDR3 here is CSASLGTINNEQFF. In DNA, the CDR3 is TGCAGTGCTAGTTTGGGCACCATAAACAATGAGCAGTTCTTC.

CDR3 DNA sequence: TGTGCCAGCAGCAAAGGGGCTTCGGGCAATCAGCCCCAGCATTTT. This encodes CASSKGASGNQPQHF. This chain connects TRBV4-2 to TRBJ1-5, with D perhaps matching TRBD1 (5 bases). The V and J ends lost 5 bases and 2 bases respectively, with 13 bases between them. Looked up from germline, CDR1 is LGHNA and CDR2 is YNFKEQ. The CDR3 totals 15 residues.

This sequence joins TRBV28 and TRBJ1-2; the D is unclear. The V gene's germline CDR1 is MDHEN and CDR2 SYDVKM. Trimming took off 3 bases at V and 8 bases at J, with 10 bases between the two ends. This CDR3 comprises 12 residues. The CDR3 here is CASSLGRLGYTF. CDR3 coding DNA: TGTGCCAGCAGTTTGGGCAGGCTGGGCTACACCTTC.

This chain uses TRBV11-3 with TRBJ2-1; 10 bases fit TRBD2. Trimming removed 5 bases from V and 2 bases from J; junction bases left unmatched: 6. Germline V gene sequence: CDR1 SGHNT, CDR2 YENEEA. The length of the CDR3 is 16 residues. Written as DNA, the CDR3 is TGTGCCAGCAGCCCCCGACTAGCGGGTACCTACAATGAGCAGTTCTTC. It translates to CASSPRLAGTYNEQFF. The full variable domain, with the rest looked up from reference TRBV11-3 and TRBJ2-1, is EAGVVQSPRYKIIEKKQPVAFWCNPISGHNTLYWYLQNLGQGPELLIRYENEEAVDDSQLPKDRFSAERLKGVDSTLKIQPAELGDSAVYLCASSPRLAGTYNEQFFGPGTRLTVL.

This clone has only a few counts. The chain employs TRBV4-3 and TRBJ1-2; D remains unclear. CDR1 is LGHNA, CDR2 YSLEER, per germline. The CDR3 is 14 amino acids. Trimming stripped 0 bases from V and 4 bases from J, with 9 bases between. The CDR3 loop is CASSQDMGGYGYTF. In DNA, the CDR3 is TGCGCCAGCAGCCAAGATATGGGCGGCTATGGCTACACCTTC.

The chain carries TRBV28 and TRBJ1-3; D not resolved. The germline V and J ends were trimmed by 8 bases and 9 bases, with 11 bases remaining between them. CDR3 length: 11 amino acids. Germline V gives CDR1 MDHEN, CDR2 SYDVKM. CDR3 loop: CASRIESTIYF. The CDR3 coding sequence is TGTGCCAGCCGAATAGAATCCACCATATATTTT.

The table lists this clone with a count of one. The chain joins TRBV27 to TRBJ2-7, with D tentatively TRBD2 (5 bases). The CDR3 runs 14 residues. Germline lookup yields CDR1 MNHEY and CDR2 SMNVEV (reference sequence). V dropped 6 bases and J dropped 0 bases, with 12 bases sitting between them. Here the CDR3 reads CASRRREHSYEQYF. In DNA, the CDR3 is TGTGCCAGCAGGCGAAGGGAGCACTCCTACGAGCAGTACTTC.

V usage is TRBV28 and J usage is TRBJ2-7; TRBD1 matches at 10 bases. V lost 10 bases, J lost 4 bases, and 7 bases stayed unmatched. The CDR3 spans 13 residues. Germline V gene data show CDR1 as MDHEN and CDR2 as SYDVKM. The CDR3 nucleotides read TGTGCCACCTCGGGACAGGGGTGGTACGAGCAGTACTTC. This encodes CATSGQGWYEQYF.

J is TRBJ2-7 and V is TRBV10-1; unclear D gene. The CDR3 extends over 12 amino acids. V gave up 0 bases and J gave up 5 bases, with 5 bases separating them. Germline V CDR1 and CDR2: WNHNN, SYGVQD (reference sequence). This CDR3 reads CASSESFHEQYF. DNA for the CDR3: TGCGCCAGCAGTGAGTCCTTCCACGAGCAGTACTTC.

This clone occurred a few times. The chain recombines TRBV14 with TRBJ2-1; the D gene is possibly TRBD2 (7 bases). CDR3 length: 16 residues. Per the germline V gene, CDR1 is SGHDN and CDR2 is FVKESK. Trimming took 1 base from V and 8 from J, leaving 18 bases between them. The CDR3 sequence: CASSQVGGEVADEQFF. The CDR3 coding sequence is TGTGCCAGCAGCCAAGTAGGGGGGGAGGTAGCCGATGAGCAGTTCTTC.

The V and J genes are TRBV24-1 and TRBJ2-5; 15 nucleotides align to TRBD2. CDR3 length: 14 residues. Germline lookup yields CDR1 KGHDR and CDR2 SFDVKD. With 10 bases clipped from V and 4 bases from J, the junction kept 3 bases outside the gene matches. As DNA, the CDR3 is TGTGCCACGCGGACTAGCGGGGGGGGAGAGACCCAGTACTTC. This encodes CATRTSGGGETQYF.

The J gene is TRBJ1-4, the V gene TRBV25-1; no clear D gene. Germline CDR1 and CDR2: MGHDK and SYGVNS. The CDR3 consists of 14 residues. Trimming took off 1 base at V and 5 bases at J, with 8 bases between the two ends. CDR3 DNA: TGTGCCAGCAGTGAATTTACGGCGAATGAAAAACTGTTTTTT. Translated: CASSEFTANEKLFF.

The CDR3 bases are TGTGCCAGTGGGGGAACAGGAAAGTCTACTTATAATTCACCCCTCCACTTT. Translating gives CASGGTGKSTYNSPLHF. This rearrangement joins TRBV19 to TRBJ1-6, with D maybe TRBD1 (5 bases). V lost 8 bases and J lost 4, with 21 bases in between. There are 17 residues in the CDR3. The germline V gene has CDR1 LNHDA and CDR2 SQIVND (reference sequence).

This clone was seen just once. This chain links TRBV12-3 or TRBV12-4 with TRBJ1-1; D uncertain. The ends were cut back, 6 bases at V and 5 bases at J, with 13 bases in the middle. The CDR3 covers 13 residues. CDR3 in amino acids: CASRRSGKTEAFF. The CDR3 bases are TGTGCCAGCAGGCGCTCCGGGAAGACTGAAGCTTTCTTT.

The rearrangement uses TRBV18 and TRBJ1-2, with 9 bases aligning to TRBD1. This CDR3 is built from 13 residues. Trimming cost V 6 bases and J 6 bases; bases outside gene matches: 5. Germline V gene lookup returns CDR1 KGHSH and CDR2 LQKENI. The CDR3 region has the DNA TGTGCCAGCTCTCGGGACAGGGAAGATGGCTACACCTTC. Protein product: CASSRDREDGYTF. The whole variable domain, remainder taken from reference TRBV18 and TRBJ1-2, is NAGVMQNPRHLVRRRGQEARLRCSPMKGHSHVYWYRQLPEEGLKFMVYLQKENIIDESGMPKERFSAEFPKEGPSILRIQQVVRGDSAAYFCASSRDREDGYTFGSGTRLTVV.

The V gene is TRBV5-3, the J gene TRBJ1-5; 10 nucleotides agree with TRBD1. TRBV5-3 is an ORF for which the function is uncertain. This CDR3 is 14 amino acids long. The J segment lost 6 bases and the V segment lost 6 bases, leaving 6 bases of the junction unmatched. The CDR3 protein is CARNRQGAIQPQHF. DNA of the CDR3: TGTGCCAGAAACCGACAGGGGGCAATTCAGCCCCAGCATTTT.

This chain connects TRBV14 to TRBJ1-2; D is possibly TRBD1 (6 bases). Germline V gene sequence: CDR1 SGHDN, CDR2 FVKESK. The CDR3 is made up of 15 amino acids. Trimming took 1 base from V and 6 from J, leaving 15 bases between them. The DNA for the CDR3 is TGTGCCAGCAGCCAAGTTCGGCTCCAGGGGAATGGCTACACCTTC. Amino acid sequence: CASSQVRLQGNGYTF.

In this sample, this clone turned up once. The gene calls are TRBV2 and TRBJ1-1, with TRBD1 as a possible D gene (5 bases). The germline gives CDR1 SNHLY, CDR2 FYNNEI. V gave up 8 bases and J gave up 5 bases, with 15 bases separating them. This CDR3 is built from 13 residues. CDR3 sequence (DNA): TGTGCCAGCCGACCCGGGGGGGAGACTGAAGCTTTCTTT. Its protein product is CASRPGGETEAFF.

This clone was seen once. This chain links TRBV5-5 with TRBJ1-5; 7 bases align to TRBD1. Per the germline V gene, CDR1 is SGHKS and CDR2 is YYEKEE (reference sequence). Trimming took 0 bases from V and 3 from J; bases not matched to a gene: 3. CDR3 size: 15 residues. The CDR3, as DNA: TGTGCCAGCAGCTTGGACAGGGGATACAATCAGCCCCAGCATTTT. This encodes CASSLDRGYNQPQHF.

The rearrangement links TRBV6-2 or TRBV6-3 to TRBJ1-5; D remains ambiguous. This CDR3 contains 13 residues. Between the trimmed V and J ends, which lost 4 bases and 5 bases, there was a span of 9 bases. Per germline, CDR1 MNHEY and CDR2 SVGEGT. The CDR3 here is CASSLGHYQPQHF. Here the CDR3 DNA reads TGTGCCAGCAGTTTGGGCCACTATCAGCCCCAGCATTTT.